In its sample, the clone carrying this T cell receptor (beta chain) was seen once. Its antigen is still unknown. One end of the junction is discordant with germline, which a read error may explain. The data belong to a study of read filtering for tumor transcriptome and immune sequencing. Background on the study: Patients were approximately 18 male and about 15 female, mean age 65.9 years, range roughly 47 to 85. Study-wide results and caveats: Around 80% of IR-seq clonotypes had a single read, yet these held about 3.4% of reads. Dropping single-read clonotypes raised IR-seq and RNA-seq shared-clonotype correlation.

Bone marrow was sampled from every patient at the time of active disease. The library was built from 400 to 500 ng RNA with molecular barcoded adaptors for alpha/delta and beta/gamma chains. MiXCR, run by TCRdb on the reads, gives a single entry per CDR3 protein. The table includes approximately 6,200 distinct CDR3 sequences, around 21% detected once. CDR3 size: 16 residues. Germline V lookup: CDR1 MGHRA, CDR2 YSYEKL. The TCR was taken from a donor aged 40 or older with multiple myeloma. The chain combines TRBV4-1 with TRBJ2-1, with TRBD2 identical over 9 bases. The sequenced sample was a population of CD138-negative cells sorted from bone marrow. DNA for the CDR3: TGCGACAGCAGCCGACCACTAGCGGGTTGGGGCAATGAGCAGTTCTTC. Its protein product is CDSSRPLAGWGNEQFF.